The clone carrying this T cell receptor beta chain turned up a few times. TCRdb's table, derived via immunoSEQ multiplex PCR, lists solely in-frame clones and lacks some. The table lists fewer than 150,000 clones, over 75% of them singletons. The CDR3 consists of 15 residues. The germline CDR1 and CDR2 sequences are SGHAT and FQNNGV. V shed 5 bases, J shed 4 bases, and the junction held 8 bases outside the gene matches. These data belong to a study of blood T cell repertoires in COVID-19. Study-level background: Samples taken during acute and convalescent COVID-19 were collected in the United States, Italy and Spain.

Sequenced material: peripheral blood. The source of this sequence is a man aged 45 to 65 with acute or convalescent COVID-19. V usage is TRBV11-2 and J usage is TRBJ1-1, with 9 bases that match TRBD1. The CDR3 spells CASSKSGTGPTEAFF. CDR3 bases: TGTGCCAGCAGCAAATCCGGGACAGGGCCCACTGAAGCTTTCTTT.